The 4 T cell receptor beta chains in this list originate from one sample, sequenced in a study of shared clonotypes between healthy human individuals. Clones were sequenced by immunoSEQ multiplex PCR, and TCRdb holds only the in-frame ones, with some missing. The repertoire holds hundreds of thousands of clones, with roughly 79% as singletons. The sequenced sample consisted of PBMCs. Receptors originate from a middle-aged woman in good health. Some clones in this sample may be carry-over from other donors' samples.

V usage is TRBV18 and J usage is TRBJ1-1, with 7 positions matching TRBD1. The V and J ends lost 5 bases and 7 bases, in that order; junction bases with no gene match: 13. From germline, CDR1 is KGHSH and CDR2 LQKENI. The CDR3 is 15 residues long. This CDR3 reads CASSVQGYGGGEAFF. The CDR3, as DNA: TGTGCCAGCTCAGTACAGGGGTACGGGGGCGGTGAAGCTTTCTTT.

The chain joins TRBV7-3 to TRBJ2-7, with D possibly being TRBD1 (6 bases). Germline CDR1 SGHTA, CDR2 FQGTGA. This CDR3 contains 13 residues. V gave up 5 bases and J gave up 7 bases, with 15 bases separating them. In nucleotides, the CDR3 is TGTGCCAGCAGCCCCGGGACAAATGCGGAGCAGTACTTC. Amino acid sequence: CASSPGTNAEQYF.

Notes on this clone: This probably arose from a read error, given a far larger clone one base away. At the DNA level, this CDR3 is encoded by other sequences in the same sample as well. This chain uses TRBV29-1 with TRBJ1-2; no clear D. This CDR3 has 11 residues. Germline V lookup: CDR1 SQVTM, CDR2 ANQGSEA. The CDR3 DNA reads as TGCAGCGAGTCCTCAAACTATGACTACACCTTC. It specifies CSESSNYDYTF.

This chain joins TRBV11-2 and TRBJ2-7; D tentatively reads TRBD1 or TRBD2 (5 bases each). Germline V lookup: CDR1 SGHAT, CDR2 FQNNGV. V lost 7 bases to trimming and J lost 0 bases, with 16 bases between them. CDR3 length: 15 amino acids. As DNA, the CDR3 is TGTGCCAGCAAATCTTGGAAGGGGAGCTCCTACGAGCAGTACTTC. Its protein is CASKSWKGSSYEQYF.